The present TCR beta chain was sequenced within a study of blood T cell repertoires in COVID-19. Study as a whole: Italy, Spain and the United States were the sources of the convalescent and acute COVID-19 samples. In each case, the material was cDNA or gDNA derived from T cells, B-cell-depleted T cells, or PBMCs.

Seattle researchers signed up patients amid active infection and tracked them longitudinally. The CDR3 is 14 residues long. Trimming took off 7 bases at V and 2 bases at J, with 14 bases between the two ends. Germline V gives CDR1 LNHDA, CDR2 SQIVND (reference sequence). Per the original methods: Reference gene primer amplification yielded estimated nucleated cell counts. Assay used: immunoSEQ multiplex PCR; TCRdb lists only in-frame clones, some missing. V, J and clone size are those of that table, while D and trimming were read from the DNA. The sample consists of 330,000 or so clones, around nine tenths of them appearing once.

The rearrangement links TRBV19 to TRBJ1-1; D is ambiguous. The TCR comes from a woman aged 55-70 years with COVID-19, enrolled during active disease. Sample: peripheral blood. The CDR3 coding sequence is TGTGCCAGTACCCTACGCCGTTTTAACACTGAAGCTTTCTTT. Its translation: CASTLRRFNTEAFF. Using reference TRBV19 and TRBJ1-1 for the parts outside the CDR3, the full variable domain is DGGITQSPKYLFRKEGQNVTLSCEQNLNHDAMYWYRQDPGQGLRLIYYSQIVNDFQKGDIAEGYSVSREKKESFPLTVTSAQKNPTAFYLCASTLRRFNTEAFFGQGTRLTVV.